This T cell receptor (beta chain) is drawn from a study of blood T cells in healthy people across ages. This clonotype was counted at least ten times. The CDR3 has 14 residues. V was cut by 3 bases and J by 7 bases, with 13 bases left in between. With a J-beta primer mix and a sample-barcoded 5' primer, a second PCR ran about 7 to 12 cycles. TCRdb analysed the 5' RACE reads with MiXCR anew, one entry per CDR3 protein. The sample shows around 670,000 distinct CDR3 sequences, roughly 31% of them seen only once. The sample taken for sequencing was blood. The TCR sequence derives from a woman of 80 years or more in good health. The chain links TRBV12-3 or TRBV12-4 to TRBJ2-1; D is perhaps TRBD2 (5 bases). CDR3 region: CASSFGVELNEQFF. CDR3 sequence (DNA): TGTGCCAGCAGTTTCGGGGTTGAGTTAAATGAGCAGTTCTTC.